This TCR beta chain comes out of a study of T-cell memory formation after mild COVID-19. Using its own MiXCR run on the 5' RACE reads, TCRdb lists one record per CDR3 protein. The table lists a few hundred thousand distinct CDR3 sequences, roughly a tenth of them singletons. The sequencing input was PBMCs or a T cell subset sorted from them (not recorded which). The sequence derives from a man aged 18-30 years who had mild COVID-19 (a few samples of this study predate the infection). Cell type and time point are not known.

CDR3 nucleotides: TGTGCCAGCAGTGAATATGGGGATAATGGCTACACCTTC. Protein product: CASSEYGDNGYTF. The chain employs TRBV25-1 and TRBJ1-2; no reliable D call. The CDR3 has 13 amino acids. Germline assignment: CDR1 MGHDK and CDR2 SYGVNS. V was clipped by 0 bases and J by 6 bases, with 8 bases between them.